One sample yielded the 19 T cell receptor beta chains listed below, sequenced in a study of preoperative IRX-2 immunotherapy in early breast cancer. Profiling relied on immunoSEQ multiplex PCR, and the TCRdb table lists in-frame clones only, not all of them. This sample has roughly 30,000 clones, with about four fifths found just once. The treatment denotes: preoperative locoregional IRX-2 cytokine immunotherapy. This material was obtained from a patient treated with IRX-2 immunotherapy. These receptors were collected from a human donor with breast cancer.

About this clone: The junction departs from the called germline gene at one end, perhaps through a read error. The chain joins TRBV15 to TRBJ1-4; the D gene is possibly TRBD1 (5 bases). The germline V gene has CDR1 LNHNV and CDR2 YYDKDF (reference sequence). This CDR3 comprises 15 residues. DNA of the CDR3: TGTGCCACCAGCAGAGATCGAGGTACGCAAGGGGCGATAAAATTT. Residues: CATSRDRGTQGAIKF. The full variable domain, completed using reference TRBV15 and TRBJ1-4, is DAMVIQNPRYQVTQFGKPVTLSCSQTLNHNVMYWYQQKSSQAPKLLFHYYDKDFNNEADTPDNFQSRRPNTSFCFLDIRSPGLGDTAMYLCATSRDRGTQGAIKFGSGTQLSVL.

This clone was detected once. At one boundary the junction diverges from the germline segment, which might be a read error. The chain has TRBV7-1 and TRBJ1-4; possibly TRBD1 for D (5 bases). TRBV7-1 is sorted into the ORF group, with uncertain function. This CDR3 region has 13 residues. CDR3 in amino acids: CACRQGAEEKLFF. CDR3 DNA sequence: TGTGCCTGCAGGCAAGGGGCGGAGGAAAAACTGTTTTTT.

The V and J genes are TRBV30 and TRBJ2-6, with D tentatively TRBD1 (5 bases). The V end lost 0 bases, the J end lost 4 bases, and 7 bases lay between the germline ends. Germline assignment: CDR1 GTSNPN and CDR2 SVGIG (reference sequence). This CDR3 comprises 14 residues. CDR3 bases: TGTGCCTGGAGTGTTTGGACAGGGGCCAACGTCCTGACTTTC. It codes for CAWSVWTGANVLTF.

This chain connects TRBV6-8 to TRBJ2-1; the match to TRBD2 covers 8 bases. The J segment lost 2 bases and the V segment lost 4 bases, leaving 4 bases of the junction unmatched. The V gene's germline CDR1 is MNHGY and CDR2 SAAAGT. The CDR3 covers 15 residues. This chain's CDR3 is CASSFQRGTYNEQFF. The DNA of the CDR3 is TGTGCCAGCAGTTTTCAGCGGGGGACCTACAATGAGCAGTTCTTC.

This rearrangement joins TRBV30 to TRBJ1-2; D gene uncertain. Germline V gene lookup returns CDR1 GTSNPN and CDR2 SVGIG (reference sequence). V was shortened by 5 bases and J by 4 bases, with 14 bases between the two germline ends. CDR3 length equals 13 residues. The CDR3 region has the DNA TGTGCCTGGTGTCATTTAATAAGCTATGGCTACACCTTC. It is translated as CAWCHLISYGYTF.

The V call is TRBV11-3, the J call TRBJ2-7; the match to TRBD1 covers 10 bases. Germline V CDR1 and CDR2: SGHNT, YENEEA. The CDR3 has 15 amino acids. V dropped 2 bases and J dropped 5; count of bases not matched to a gene: 6. The CDR3 sequence: CASSLRRGTGDEQYF. CDR3 nucleotides: TGTGCCAGCAGCTTACGTCGGGGGACAGGGGACGAGCAGTACTTC.

This clone was observed once. The chain links TRBV11-3 to TRBJ1-3; D unclear. The CDR3 spans 16 residues. The ends were cut back, 3 bases at V and 3 bases at J, with 15 bases in the middle. The germline gives CDR1 SGHNT, CDR2 YENEEA. The CDR3 loop is CASSFRGLDGGNTIYF. DNA for the CDR3: TGTGCCAGCAGCTTTCGCGGCCTCGATGGTGGAAACACCATATATTTT.

The V call is TRBV7-6, the J call TRBJ2-1; the match to TRBD2 covers 8 bases. Per germline, CDR1 SGHVS and CDR2 FNYEAQ. V lost 5 bases to trimming and J lost 7 bases; unmatched junction nucleotides: 16. The CDR3 covers 17 residues. The DNA for the CDR3 is TGTGCCAGCAGCCCTTTTTTGACGGGAGGGCCTGGAAATGAGCAGTTCTTC. Its protein is CASSPFLTGGPGNEQFF.

CDR3 protein: CASSVVLAGENTQYF. The CDR3 DNA reads TGTGCCAGCAGTGTTGTACTAGCGGGGGAGAATACGCAGTATTTT. The chain carries TRBV9 and TRBJ2-3, with 11 bases identical to TRBD2. Germline V gives CDR1 SGDLS, CDR2 YYNGEE. Unmatched junction bases numbered 9, after V lost 5 bases and J lost 7 bases. This CDR3 is built from 15 residues. Using reference TRBV9 and TRBJ2-3 for the parts outside the CDR3, the full variable domain is DSGVTQTPKHLITATGQRVTLRCSPRSGDLSVYWYQQSLDQGLQFLIQYYNGEERAKGNILERFSAQQFPDLHSELNLSSLELGDSALYFCASSVVLAGENTQYFGPGTRLTVL.

This CDR3 reads CASSFDRDRGQYF. For the CDR3, the DNA is TGTGCCAGCAGTTTCGACAGGGACCGCGGGCAGTACTTC. This chain connects TRBV28 to TRBJ2-7, with 7 bases aligning to TRBD1. Trimming removed 3 bases from V and 9 bases from J; junction bases left unmatched: 8. Germline V gene sequence: CDR1 MDHEN, CDR2 SYDVKM. The CDR3 length is 13 residues.

This rearrangement joins TRBV6-8 to TRBJ1-5, with D possibly matching TRBD1 (5 bases). This CDR3 is 13 amino acids long. Trimming took off 10 bases at V and 0 bases at J, with 10 bases between the two ends. The V gene's germline CDR1 is MNHGY and CDR2 SAAAGT. CDR3 DNA: TGTGCCATCCGGGACGTTAGCAATCAGCCCCAGCATTTT. Its protein product is CAIRDVSNQPQHF.

The V gene is TRBV19, the J gene TRBJ1-4; D might be TRBD1 (5 bases). The germline V and J ends were trimmed by 6 bases and 8 bases, with 7 bases remaining between them. The germline CDR1 and CDR2 sequences are LNHDA and SQIVND (reference sequence). This CDR3 has 11 residues. CDR3 in amino acids: CASRRTEKLFF. The CDR3 DNA reads TGTGCCAGTAGGAGGACAGAAAAACTGTTTTTT.

The rearrangement uses TRBV11-3 and TRBJ2-5; D call uncertain. There are 14 residues in the CDR3. Germline V gene data show CDR1 as SGHNT and CDR2 as YENEEA. The ends were cut back, 3 bases at V and 5 bases at J, with 13 bases in the middle. CDR3 protein: CASSFGLTQETQYF. The CDR3 coding sequence is TGTGCCAGCAGCTTCGGGCTGACCCAGGAGACCCAGTACTTC.

V usage is TRBV30 and J usage is TRBJ2-1, with 12 bases matching TRBD2. CDR1 is GTSNPN and CDR2 is SVGIG in the germline V gene (reference sequence). V gave up 2 bases and J gave up 5 bases; unmatched junction bases: 4. The CDR3 covers 15 residues. CDR3 nucleotide sequence: TGTGCCTGGAGTACCGGACTAGCGGGGCACAATGAGCAGTTCTTC. Amino acids: CAWSTGLAGHNEQFF. Full variable domain (missing parts from reference TRBV30 and TRBJ2-1): SQTIHQWPATLVQPVGSPLSLECTVEGTSNPNLYWYRQAAGRGLQLLFYSVGIGQISSEVPQNLSASRPQDRQFILSSKKLLLSDSGFYLCAWSTGLAGHNEQFFGPGTRLTVL.

This clone showed up just once. The V call is TRBV18, the J call TRBJ2-7; the D gene is possibly TRBD1 (6 bases). The CDR3 runs 12 residues. Trimming removed 2 bases at V and 5 bases at J, with 7 bases between. Germline values: CDR1 KGHSH, CDR2 LQKENI. This chain's CDR3 is CASSPSGDEQYF. The CDR3 region has the DNA TGTGCCAGCTCACCATCAGGGGACGAGCAGTACTTC.

The chain recombines TRBV5-1 with TRBJ2-5; 7 nucleotides align to TRBD2. The CDR3 is 16 amino acids. V gave up 5 bases and J gave up 4 bases; unmatched junction bases: 14. Germline values: CDR1 SGHRS, CDR2 YFSETQ. The DNA for the CDR3 is TGCGCCAGCAGACTTGAGGGGACGGGAGGTGGAGAGACCCAGTACTTC. Protein: CASRLEGTGGGETQYF.

The chain employs TRBV6-8 and TRBJ1-2, with 8 bases matching TRBD1. Germline V gives CDR1 MNHGY, CDR2 SAAAGT. The length of the CDR3 is 14 residues. J was trimmed by 11 bases and V by 2 bases; bases with no gene match: 10. The CDR3 loop is CASSYGGQAVRYTF. CDR3 bases: TGTGCCAGCAGTTACGGGGGACAGGCAGTACGGTACACCTTC.

The chain uses TRBV11-1 and TRBJ1-6; possible D gene TRBD1, 6 bases. V was shortened by 5 bases and J by 4 bases, with 12 bases between the two germline ends. Germline V CDR1 and CDR2: SGHAT, FQDESV (reference sequence). This CDR3 is 15 amino acids long. The CDR3 region is CASSPTTGYNSPLHF. The DNA of the CDR3 is TGTGCCAGCAGCCCCACAACAGGGTATAATTCACCCCTCCACTTT.

This chain uses TRBV6-8 with TRBJ1-4; 9 nucleotides align to TRBD1. This CDR3 comprises 15 residues. Germline CDR1 and CDR2: MNHGY and SAAAGT. Trimming at V came to 5 bases and at J to 5 bases, leaving 6 bases not matched to a gene. CDR3 sequence (DNA): TGTGCCAGCAGTCATCCCGGGACAGGGAATGAAAAACTGTTTTTT. This encodes CASSHPGTGNEKLFF.